The rows below give T cell receptor beta chains drawn from one sample of a study of OX40 agonist ivuxolimab in advanced cancers. The protocol was immunoSEQ multiplex PCR, while the TCRdb copy is restricted to in-frame clones and leaves out a portion. The data show tens of thousands of clones, roughly 70% seen once. Material: CD4+ or CD8+ T cells sorted from blood, obtained in a trial of the OX40 agonist ivuxolimab. The receptors were gathered from an adult with an advanced solid tumor such as melanoma, head and neck, liver or kidney cancer. Each CDR3 is given with its conserved first and last residue. Fields, in order: clone size, V gene, D gene, J gene, CDR3 protein, CDR3 DNA. The D gene is left open where the match is weak. Not every row has a clone size; where given, it reads once, few, many or a size class.

clone_size: -
v_call: TRBV10-3
d_call: TRBD1
j_call: TRBJ1-2
cdr3_aa: CALQGGTDYGYTF
cdr3_nt: TGTGCCCTACAGGGGGGGACGGACTATGGCTACACCTTC

clone_size: -
v_call: TRBV5-1
d_call: -
j_call: TRBJ1-1
cdr3_aa: CASSFRGNTEAFF
cdr3_nt: TGCGCCAGCAGTTTTCGGGGGAACACTGAAGCTTTCTTT

clone_size: -
v_call: TRBV5-8
d_call: -
j_call: TRBJ2-1
cdr3_aa: CASSLEPEQFF
cdr3_nt: TGTGCCAGCAGCTTGGAGCCTGAGCAGTTCTTC

clone_size: -
v_call: TRBV28
d_call: -
j_call: TRBJ2-2
cdr3_aa: CASSSDFRQNTGELFF
cdr3_nt: TGTGCCAGCAGTTCGGACTTCCGACAAAACACCGGGGAGCTGTTTTTT

clone_size: -
v_call: TRBV5-1
d_call: TRBD1
j_call: TRBJ1-2
cdr3_aa: CASSLEQGQANYGYTF
cdr3_nt: TGCGCCAGCAGCTTGGAACAGGGGCAAGCTAACTATGGCTACACCTTC

clone_size: -
v_call: TRBV5-1
d_call: -
j_call: TRBJ1-1
cdr3_aa: CASSLEGGSTEAFF
cdr3_nt: TGCGCCAGCAGCTTGGAAGGGGGGAGCACTGAAGCTTTCTTT

clone_size: -
v_call: TRBV4-1
d_call: -
j_call: TRBJ2-7
cdr3_aa: CASSQDGAGNYEQYF
cdr3_nt: TGCGCCAGCAGCCAAGATGGGGCAGGGAACTACGAGCAGTACTTC

clone_size: -
v_call: TRBV2
d_call: TRBD1
j_call: TRBJ2-7
cdr3_aa: CASRADRGLNYEQYF
cdr3_nt: TGTGCCAGCAGAGCCGACAGGGGGTTGAACTACGAGCAGTACTTC

clone_size: -
v_call: TRBV11-3
d_call: TRBD1
j_call: TRBJ2-5
cdr3_aa: CASGINRGETQYF
cdr3_nt: TGTGCCAGCGGAATAAACAGGGGAGAGACCCAGTACTTC

clone_size: -
v_call: TRBV6-4
d_call: -
j_call: TRBJ2-1
cdr3_aa: CASSDSKCQDQPVPSSYNEQFF
cdr3_nt: TGTGCCAGCAGTGACTCGAAATGCCAGGACCAGCCCGTCCCTAGCTCCTACAATGAGCAGTTCTTC

clone_size: once
v_call: TRBV6-6
d_call: -
j_call: TRBJ1-1
cdr3_aa: CASSSVPGDGEAFF
cdr3_nt: TGTGCCAGCAGTTCGGTCCCCGGGGACGGGGAAGCTTTCTTT

clone_size: -
v_call: TRBV11-3
d_call: -
j_call: TRBJ2-5
cdr3_aa: CASSSGGRVLETQYF
cdr3_nt: TGTGCCAGCAGCTCTGGGGGCAGGGTGTTAGAGACCCAGTACTTC

clone_size: many
v_call: TRBV11-3
d_call: TRBD2
j_call: TRBJ2-1
cdr3_aa: CASSFTSGGAWGYNEQFF
cdr3_nt: TGTGCCAGCAGCTTCACTAGCGGGGGGGCCTGGGGCTACAATGAGCAGTTCTTC

clone_size: many
v_call: TRBV4-3
d_call: -
j_call: TRBJ1-5
cdr3_aa: CASSQDRGARVNQPQHF
cdr3_nt: TGCGCCAGCAGCCAAGATAGGGGGGCAAGGGTCAATCAGCCCCAGCATTTT

clone_size: medium-sized
v_call: TRBV9
d_call: -
j_call: TRBJ1-6
cdr3_aa: CASSRDMIGNSPLHF
cdr3_nt: TGTGCCAGCAGCCGGGACATGATCGGAAATTCACCCCTCCACTTT

clone_size: -
v_call: TRBV7-6
d_call: -
j_call: TRBJ2-5
cdr3_aa: CASSPNRETQYF
cdr3_nt: TGTGCCAGCAGCCCGAATAGGGAGACCCAGTACTTC

clone_size: -
v_call: TRBV27
d_call: -
j_call: TRBJ2-7
cdr3_aa: CASSRDISNPYEQYF
cdr3_nt: TGTGCCAGCAGTCGGGACATCTCTAACCCCTACGAGCAGTACTTC

clone_size: -
v_call: TRBV29-1
d_call: TRBD1
j_call: TRBJ2-4
cdr3_aa: CSVYRGRNIQYF
cdr3_nt: TGCAGCGTTTACAGGGGCAGAAACATTCAGTACTTC

clone_size: -
v_call: TRBV5-1
d_call: TRBD2
j_call: TRBJ2-3
cdr3_aa: CASSSRLAGGGTDTQYF
cdr3_nt: TGCGCCAGCAGCTCCAGACTAGCGGGGGGCGGCACAGATACGCAGTATTTT

clone_size: -
v_call: TRBV6-1
d_call: TRBD1
j_call: TRBJ2-7
cdr3_aa: CASVPGGSYEQYF
cdr3_nt: TGTGCCAGCGTGCCAGGGGGCTCCTACGAGCAGTACTTC

clone_size: few
v_call: TRBV5-4
d_call: TRBD1
j_call: TRBJ2-5
cdr3_aa: CASSYPMQGAETQYF
cdr3_nt: TGTGCCAGCAGCTACCCAATGCAGGGGGCAGAGACCCAGTACTTC

clone_size: -
v_call: TRBV4-2
d_call: -
j_call: TRBJ2-2
cdr3_aa: CASSQGENTGELFF
cdr3_nt: TGTGCCAGCAGCCAAGGGGAGAACACCGGGGAGCTGTTTTTT

clone_size: -
v_call: TRBV4-3
d_call: -
j_call: TRBJ1-2
cdr3_aa: CASSQESLDSSRGGYTF
cdr3_nt: TGCGCCAGCAGCCAAGAATCGCTGGACAGTTCAAGGGGTGGCTACACCTTC

clone_size: -
v_call: TRBV7-8
d_call: -
j_call: TRBJ2-1
cdr3_aa: CASSSTGSSYNEQFF
cdr3_nt: TGTGCCAGCAGCTCTACAGGGAGCTCCTACAATGAGCAGTTCTTC

clone_size: -
v_call: TRBV7-6
d_call: TRBD2
j_call: TRBJ2-7
cdr3_aa: CASSSARRGEAYEQYF
cdr3_nt: TGTGCCAGCAGCTCCGCGCGACGGGGGGAAGCCTACGAGCAGTACTTC

clone_size: -
v_call: TRBV7-6
d_call: -
j_call: TRBJ1-4
cdr3_aa: CASGRSEKLFF
cdr3_nt: TGTGCCAGCGGTAGGAGTGAAAAACTGTTTTTT

clone_size: -
v_call: TRBV6-5
d_call: -
j_call: TRBJ2-2
cdr3_aa: CASSYSSGNTGELFF
cdr3_nt: TGTGCCAGCAGTTACTCTTCCGGGAACACCGGGGAGCTGTTTTTT

clone_size: few
v_call: TRBV2
d_call: -
j_call: TRBJ1-5
cdr3_aa: CASSERGVSNQPQHF
cdr3_nt: TGTGCCAGCAGTGAAAGGGGAGTTAGCAATCAGCCCCAGCATTTT

clone_size: -
v_call: TRBV4-2
d_call: -
j_call: TRBJ1-2
cdr3_aa: CASSQVAGFANYGYTF
cdr3_nt: TGTGCCAGCAGCCAAGTTGCGGGGTTCGCTAACTATGGCTACACCTTC

clone_size: -
v_call: TRBV25-1
d_call: -
j_call: TRBJ1-2
cdr3_aa: CASSEKADLYGYTF
cdr3_nt: TGTGCCAGCAGTGAAAAGGCAGACCTCTATGGCTACACCTTC

clone_size: -
v_call: TRBV7-6
d_call: TRBD1
j_call: TRBJ1-2
cdr3_aa: CASSPFVRGSDGYTF
cdr3_nt: TGTGCCAGCAGCCCCTTTGTCAGGGGGAGTGATGGCTACACCTTC

clone_size: -
v_call: TRBV7-6
d_call: -
j_call: TRBJ2-5
cdr3_aa: CASSFLLGGETQYF
cdr3_nt: TGTGCCAGCAGCTTCCTACTAGGGGGAGAGACCCAGTACTTC

clone_size: -
v_call: TRBV19
d_call: TRBD1
j_call: TRBJ1-5
cdr3_aa: CATRLQGAHQPQHF
cdr3_nt: TGTGCCACCAGACTACAGGGGGCTCATCAGCCCCAGCATTTT

clone_size: -
v_call: TRBV6-1
d_call: -
j_call: TRBJ1-2
cdr3_aa: CASSVKPGAGYTF
cdr3_nt: TGTGCCAGCAGCGTTAAACCGGGGGCTGGCTACACCTTC

clone_size: few
v_call: TRBV9
d_call: TRBD2
j_call: TRBJ2-2
cdr3_aa: CASSPQGTSGRITGELFF
cdr3_nt: TGTGCCAGCAGCCCACAAGGGACTAGCGGGCGAATCACCGGGGAGCTGTTTTTT

clone_size: -
v_call: TRBV5-6
d_call: TRBD1
j_call: TRBJ2-5
cdr3_aa: CASSLAGGRRETQYF
cdr3_nt: TGTGCCAGCAGCTTGGCAGGGGGCAGGCGAGAGACCCAGTACTTC

clone_size: -
v_call: TRBV9
d_call: -
j_call: TRBJ2-7
cdr3_aa: CASSLGPAREQYF
cdr3_nt: TGTGCCAGCAGCCTCGGCCCCGCACGCGAGCAGTACTTC

clone_size: -
v_call: TRBV28
d_call: -
j_call: TRBJ2-5
cdr3_aa: CASSPGLAQETQYF
cdr3_nt: TGTGCCAGCAGTCCAGGCCTCGCTCAAGAGACCCAGTACTTC

clone_size: -
v_call: TRBV4-1
d_call: TRBD2
j_call: TRBJ2-3
cdr3_aa: CASSLSGLAGGQGDTQYF
cdr3_nt: TGCGCCAGCAGCCTCTCGGGACTAGCGGGGGGGCAGGGGGATACGCAGTATTTT

clone_size: -
v_call: TRBV5-4
d_call: -
j_call: TRBJ2-7
cdr3_aa: CASSWDKAYEQYF
cdr3_nt: TGCGCCAGCAGCTGGGATAAAGCCTACGAGCAGTACTTC

clone_size: -
v_call: TRBV9
d_call: -
j_call: TRBJ2-7
cdr3_aa: CASSEGGSSYEQYF
cdr3_nt: TGTGCCAGCAGCGAGGGGGGTAGCTCCTACGAGCAGTACTTC

clone_size: -
v_call: TRBV28
d_call: TRBD2
j_call: TRBJ2-5
cdr3_aa: CASTRWASGDSETQYF
cdr3_nt: TGTGCCAGCACCCGGTGGGCTAGCGGGGACTCAGAGACCCAGTACTTC

clone_size: -
v_call: TRBV7-9
d_call: -
j_call: TRBJ2-2
cdr3_aa: CASSLLGQNTGELFF
cdr3_nt: TGTGCCAGCAGCTTATTGGGACAGAACACCGGGGAGCTGTTTTTT